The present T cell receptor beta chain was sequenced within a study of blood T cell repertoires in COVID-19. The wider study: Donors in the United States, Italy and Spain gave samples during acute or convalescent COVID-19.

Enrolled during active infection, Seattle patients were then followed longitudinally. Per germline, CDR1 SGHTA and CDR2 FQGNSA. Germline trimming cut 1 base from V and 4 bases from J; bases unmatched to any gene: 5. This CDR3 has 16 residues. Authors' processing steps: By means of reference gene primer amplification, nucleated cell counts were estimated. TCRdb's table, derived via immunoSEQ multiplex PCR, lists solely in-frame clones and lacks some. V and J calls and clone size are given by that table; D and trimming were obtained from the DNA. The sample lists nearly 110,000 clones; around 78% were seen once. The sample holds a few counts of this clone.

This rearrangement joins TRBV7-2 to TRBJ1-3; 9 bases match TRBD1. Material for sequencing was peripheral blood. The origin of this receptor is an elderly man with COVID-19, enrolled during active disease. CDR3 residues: CASSLGPQGAGNTIYF. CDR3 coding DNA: TGTGCCAGCAGCTTAGGACCACAGGGGGCCGGAAACACCATATATTTT.